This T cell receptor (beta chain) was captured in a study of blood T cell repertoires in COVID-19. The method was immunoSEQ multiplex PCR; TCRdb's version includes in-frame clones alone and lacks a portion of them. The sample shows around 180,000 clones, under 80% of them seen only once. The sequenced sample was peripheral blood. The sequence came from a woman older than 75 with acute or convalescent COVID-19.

Here the CDR3 DNA reads TGTGCCAGCAGTACCTCAGTGGGGACAGTATTTGAACAAGAGACCCAGTACTTC. Amino acids: CASSTSVGTVFEQETQYF. The chain recombines TRBV27 with TRBJ2-5; 7 bases align to TRBD1. V lost 5 bases, J lost 2 bases, and 17 bases stayed unmatched. The CDR3 sequence is 18 residues long. The germline CDR1 and CDR2 sequences are MNHEY and SMNVEV (reference sequence).